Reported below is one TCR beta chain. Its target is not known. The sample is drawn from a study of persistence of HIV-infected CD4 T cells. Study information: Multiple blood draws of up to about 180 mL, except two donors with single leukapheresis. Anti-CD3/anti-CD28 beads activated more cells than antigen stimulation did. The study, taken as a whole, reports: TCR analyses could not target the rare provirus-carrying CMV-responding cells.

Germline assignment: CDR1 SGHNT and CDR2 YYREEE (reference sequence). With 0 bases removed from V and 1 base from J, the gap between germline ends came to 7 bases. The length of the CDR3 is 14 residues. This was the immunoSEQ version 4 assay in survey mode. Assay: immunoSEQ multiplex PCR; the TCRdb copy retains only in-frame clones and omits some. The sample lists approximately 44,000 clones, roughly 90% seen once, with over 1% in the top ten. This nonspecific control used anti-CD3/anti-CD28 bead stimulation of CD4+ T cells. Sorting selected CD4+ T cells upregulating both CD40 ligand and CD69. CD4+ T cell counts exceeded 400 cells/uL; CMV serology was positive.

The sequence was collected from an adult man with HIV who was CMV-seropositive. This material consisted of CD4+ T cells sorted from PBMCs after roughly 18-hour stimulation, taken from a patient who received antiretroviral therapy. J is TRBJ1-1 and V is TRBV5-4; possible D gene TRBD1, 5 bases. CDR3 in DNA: TGTGCCAGCAGCTTGGACAGGAGGAACACTGAAGCTTTCTTT. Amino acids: CASSLDRRNTEAFF.